Following are 2 T cell receptor beta chains from one sample sequenced in a study of radiotherapy plus CTLA-4 blockade in lung cancer. The protocol was immunoSEQ multiplex PCR, while the TCRdb copy is restricted to in-frame clones and leaves out a portion. The sample yields around 72,000 clones, approximately 80% seen once. The sample here was peripheral blood, taken from a patient treated with radiotherapy plus ipilimumab. These receptor sequences come from a human donor with non-small cell lung cancer who had a complete response to radiotherapy plus ipilimumab.

The J gene is TRBJ2-7, the V gene TRBV7-2; 10 positions match TRBD1. Germline V gene lookup returns CDR1 SGHTA and CDR2 FQGNSA. V dropped 6 bases and J dropped 2; count of bases not matched to a gene: 4. The CDR3 is 14 residues long. Written as DNA, the CDR3 is TGTGCCAGCAGTCCCGGGACAGGGGCCTACGAGCAGTACTTC. Its translation is CASSPGTGAYEQYF.

The chain is built from TRBV18 and TRBJ1-5; a possible D gene is TRBD1 (6 bases). The germline V and J ends were trimmed by 6 bases and 6 bases, with 15 bases remaining between them. The CDR3 covers 14 residues. Germline CDR1 reads KGHSH; CDR2 reads LQKENI. The CDR3 protein is CASSLGGRSQPQHF. The DNA for the CDR3 is TGTGCCAGCTCCCTTGGGGGGCGAAGTCAGCCCCAGCATTTT.